These T cell receptor beta chains were read from a single sample in a study of blood T cells in healthy people across ages. TCRdb re-analysed the 5' RACE reads in MiXCR, keeping a single row per CDR3 protein. This table has nearly 800,000 distinct CDR3 sequences, more than 55% appearing once. The sequencing sample was made of blood. The receptor source for this set is a man aged 35 to 55 in good health. The CDR3 runs from the conserved cysteine through the conserved F or W. Fields, in order: J gene, V gene, clone size, D gene, CDR3 DNA, CDR3 protein. The D gene is left open where the match is weak. Clone size is given for some rows only: seen once, a few or many times, or a class if the clone is expanded.

>TRBJ2-7|TRBV11-3|.|.
TGTGCCAGCAGCTCCCGGGACCGGGCATCCTACGAGCAGTACTTC
CASSSRDRASYEQYF
>TRBJ1-1|TRBV29-1|.|TRBD1
TGCAGCGTTCGACAGGGAAATATCGCTGAAGCTTTCTTT
CSVRQGNIAEAFF
>TRBJ2-3|TRBV6-1|.|.
TGTGCCAGCATAACTCGGCCGGATTATACGCAGTATTTT
CASITRPDYTQYF
>TRBJ1-2|TRBV2|few|.
TGTGCCAGTACCCAGGCGTTATATGGCTACACCTTC
CASTQALYGYTF
>TRBJ2-5|TRBV6-2/TRBV6-3|few|.
TGTGCCAGCCGACGGACATCCCAAGAGACCCAGTACTTC
CASRRTSQETQYF
>TRBJ1-1|TRBV12-3/TRBV12-4|.|.
TGTGCCAGCAGTTCTCCTGATAAGTTAACTGAAGCTTTCTTT
CASSSPDKLTEAFF
>TRBJ2-5|TRBV29-1|few|.
TGCAGCGTTGAATCTACAGGCCAAGAGACCCAGTACTTC
CSVESTGQETQYF
>TRBJ1-5|TRBV7-2|.|.
TGTGCCAGCAGTGGGAGGGGGGGCCCAGGGAGCAATCAGCCCCAGCATTTT
CASSGRGGPGSNQPQHF
>TRBJ2-3|TRBV9|.|TRBD1
TGTGCCAGCAGCGGGACCGGGGACAGGTGGACAGATACGCAGTATTTT
CASSGTGDRWTDTQYF
>TRBJ2-1|TRBV5-1|few|TRBD2
TGCGCCAGCAGCTTGGTGAGCGGGGGGGCCCACAATGAGCAGTTCTTC
CASSLVSGGAHNEQFF
>TRBJ1-4|TRBV5-1|.|TRBD1
TGCGCCAGCAGCTTGTCCGGGACAGTGTCAACTAATGAAAAACTGTTTTTT
CASSLSGTVSTNEKLFF
>TRBJ2-3|TRBV2|.|.
TGTGCCAGCGGTCGCGGGGTCCGGTTCGCTTTCACCACTAATAACACAGATACGCAGTATTTT
CASGRGVRFAFTTNNTDTQYF
>TRBJ2-3|TRBV29-1|.|.
TGCAGCGTTGATAGTCTAGCGACTGATACGCAGTATTTT
CSVDSLATDTQYF
>TRBJ2-2|TRBV11-2|.|.
TGTGCCAGCAGGGGAGTGCAAACCGGGGAGCTGTTTTTT
CASRGVQTGELFF
>TRBJ2-3|TRBV29-1|.|.
TGCAGCGTTGAATTGGGGGGATTCACAGATACGCAGTATTTT
CSVELGGFTDTQYF
>TRBJ2-5|TRBV4-2|.|TRBD2
TGTGCCAGCAGCCAAGACCCTAGCGGGAGCTTCCAAGAGACCCAGTACTTC
CASSQDPSGSFQETQYF
>TRBJ1-4|TRBV6-5|.|.
TGTGCCAGCAGTGAGTCTGCTCGGGAAAAACTGTTTTTT
CASSESAREKLFF
>TRBJ2-7|TRBV28|.|.
TGTGCCAGCAGTTTTCATCGGCCCTCTGGGACGACTAAAAACGAGCAGTACTTC
CASSFHRPSGTTKNEQYF
>TRBJ1-6|TRBV4-3|.|.
TGCGCCGGCAGCTCCGACAGAATCAATTCACCCCTCCACTTT
CAGSSDRINSPLHF
>TRBJ1-3|TRBV5-1|.|TRBD1
TGCGCCAGCAGCTTGGCAACAGGGGCTGGAAACACCATATATTTT
CASSLATGAGNTIYF
>TRBJ2-7|TRBV12-3/TRBV12-4|.|.
TGTGCCAGCAGCTCTGAGTCCGCGACTTCCTACGAGCAGTACTTC
CASSSESATSYEQYF
>TRBJ1-5|TRBV4-3|.|.
TGCGCCAGCAGCCAAGAGACGGGGGCAGCTCAGCCCCAGCATTTT
CASSQETGAAQPQHF
>TRBJ2-3|TRBV12-3/TRBV12-4|many|.
TGTGCCAGCAGCTCCCGTGGAGATACGCAGTATTTT
CASSSRGDTQYF
>TRBJ1-1|TRBV12-3/TRBV12-4|.|.
TGTGCCAGCCTCCAGGGGCGGGACACTGAAGCTTTCTTT
CASLQGRDTEAFF
>TRBJ2-7|TRBV14|.|.
TGTGCCAGCAGCCAAGATAACCAGTACCACGAGCAGTACTTC
CASSQDNQYHEQYF
>TRBJ2-7|TRBV2|.|TRBD1
TGTGCCAGCACCCGGACAGGAGTGGGCGAGCAGTACTTC
CASTRTGVGEQYF
>TRBJ1-1|TRBV6-2/TRBV6-3|.|TRBD1
TGTGCCAGCAGTAACTCCGGGACAGGGACCACTGAAGCTTTCTTT
CASSNSGTGTTEAFF
>TRBJ2-7|TRBV4-1|.|TRBD2
TGCGCCAGCAGCCATTCTGGACTAGCGGGAGGTAGCTCCTACGAGCAGTACTTC
CASSHSGLAGGSSYEQYF
>TRBJ2-2|TRBV27|.|.
TGTGCCAGCACAGGGTCGACCGGGGAGCTGTTTTTT
CASTGSTGELFF
>TRBJ2-3|TRBV6-2/TRBV6-3|.|TRBD2
TGTGCCAGCAGAACCCGGGGGGGGCCCACAGATACGCAGTATTTT
CASRTRGGPTDTQYF
>TRBJ2-1|TRBV7-3|.|.
TGTGCCAGCAGCCCCTCCTACGGATCCGATGAGCAGTTCTTC
CASSPSYGSDEQFF